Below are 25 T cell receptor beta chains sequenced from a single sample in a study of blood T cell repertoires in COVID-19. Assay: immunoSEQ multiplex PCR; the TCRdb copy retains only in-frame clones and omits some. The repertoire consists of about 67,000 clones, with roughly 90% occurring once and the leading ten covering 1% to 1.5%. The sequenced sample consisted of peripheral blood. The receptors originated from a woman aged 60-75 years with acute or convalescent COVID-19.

CDR3 amino acids: CSVEGGPNEKLFF. DNA for the CDR3: TGCAGCGTTGAAGGAGGTCCTAATGAAAAACTGTTTTTT. The chain carries TRBV29-1 and TRBJ1-4; D not resolved. The CDR3 sequence is 13 residues long. V lost 1 base and J 3 bases, leaving 6 bases between the germline ends. The germline V gene has CDR1 SQVTM and CDR2 ANQGSEA.

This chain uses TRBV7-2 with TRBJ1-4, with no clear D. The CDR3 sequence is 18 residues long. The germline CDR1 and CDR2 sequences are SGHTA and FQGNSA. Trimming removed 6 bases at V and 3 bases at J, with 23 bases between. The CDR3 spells CASSIRRVIGSANEKLFF. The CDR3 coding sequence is TGTGCCAGCAGTATACGGCGGGTCATCGGAAGTGCTAATGAAAAACTGTTTTTT.

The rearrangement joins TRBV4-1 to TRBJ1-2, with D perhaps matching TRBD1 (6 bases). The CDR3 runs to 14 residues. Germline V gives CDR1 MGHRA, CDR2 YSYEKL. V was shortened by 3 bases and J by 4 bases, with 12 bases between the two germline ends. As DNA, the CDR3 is TGCGCCAGCAGCCAGCGCGGACAGTTCTATGGCTACACCTTC. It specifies CASSQRGQFYGYTF.

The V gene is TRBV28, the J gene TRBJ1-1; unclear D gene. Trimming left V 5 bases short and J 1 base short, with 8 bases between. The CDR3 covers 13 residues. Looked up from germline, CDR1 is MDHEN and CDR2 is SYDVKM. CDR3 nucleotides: TGTGCCAGCAGTCTTCGTAGGAACACTGAAGCTTTCTTT. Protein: CASSLRRNTEAFF.

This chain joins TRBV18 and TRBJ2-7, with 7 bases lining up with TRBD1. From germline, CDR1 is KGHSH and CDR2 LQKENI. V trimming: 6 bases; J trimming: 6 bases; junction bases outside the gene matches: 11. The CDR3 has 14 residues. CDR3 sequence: CASSPGQGVGEQYV. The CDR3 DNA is TGTGCCAGCTCCCCGGGGCAGGGGGTAGGCGAGCAGTACGTC.

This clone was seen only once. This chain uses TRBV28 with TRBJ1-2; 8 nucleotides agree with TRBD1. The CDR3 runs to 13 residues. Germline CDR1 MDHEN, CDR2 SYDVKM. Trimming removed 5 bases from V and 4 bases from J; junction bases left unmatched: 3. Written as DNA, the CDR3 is TGTGCCAGCAGTAGGGACAGGTCCTATGGCTACACCTTC. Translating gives CASSRDRSYGYTF.

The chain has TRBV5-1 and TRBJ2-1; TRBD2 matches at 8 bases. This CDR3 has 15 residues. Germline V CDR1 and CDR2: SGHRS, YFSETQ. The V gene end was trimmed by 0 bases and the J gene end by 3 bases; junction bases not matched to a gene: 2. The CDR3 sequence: CASSLGGTSYNEQFF. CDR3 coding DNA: TGCGCCAGCAGCTTGGGTGGGACTAGCTACAATGAGCAGTTCTTC.

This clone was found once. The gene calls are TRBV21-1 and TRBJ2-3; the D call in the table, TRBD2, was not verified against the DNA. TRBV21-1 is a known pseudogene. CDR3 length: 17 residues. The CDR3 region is CATSGTSGGCSTDTQYF. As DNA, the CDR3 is TGTGCCACTTCCGGGACTAGCGGGGGGTGTAGCACAGATACGCAGTATTTT.

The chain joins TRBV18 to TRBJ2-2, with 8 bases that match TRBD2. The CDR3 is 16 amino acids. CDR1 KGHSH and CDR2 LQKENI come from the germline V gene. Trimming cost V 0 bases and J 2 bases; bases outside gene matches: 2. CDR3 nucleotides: TGTGCCAGCTCACCACCAGGACTAGCTAACACCGGGGAGCTGTTTTTT. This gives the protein CASSPPGLANTGELFF.

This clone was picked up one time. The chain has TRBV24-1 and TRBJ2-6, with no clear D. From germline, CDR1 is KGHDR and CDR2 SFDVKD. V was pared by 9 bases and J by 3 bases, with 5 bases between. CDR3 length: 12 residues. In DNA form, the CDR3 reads TGTGCCACCGACAATGGGGCCAACGTCCTGACTTTC. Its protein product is CATDNGANVLTF.

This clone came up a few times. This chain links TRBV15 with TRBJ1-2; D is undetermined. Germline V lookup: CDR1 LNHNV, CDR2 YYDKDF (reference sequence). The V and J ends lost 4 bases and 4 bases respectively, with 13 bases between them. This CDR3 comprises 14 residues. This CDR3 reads CATSTRGSVYGYTF. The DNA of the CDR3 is TGTGCCACCAGCACCCGAGGGAGCGTCTATGGCTACACCTTC.

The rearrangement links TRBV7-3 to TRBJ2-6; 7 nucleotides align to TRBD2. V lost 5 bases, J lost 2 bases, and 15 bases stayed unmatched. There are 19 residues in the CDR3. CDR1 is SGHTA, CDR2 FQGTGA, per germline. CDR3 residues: CASSPRGNSGLPGANVLTF. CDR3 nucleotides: TGTGCCAGCAGCCCTCGTGGTAATAGCGGGTTACCTGGGGCCAACGTCCTGACTTTC.

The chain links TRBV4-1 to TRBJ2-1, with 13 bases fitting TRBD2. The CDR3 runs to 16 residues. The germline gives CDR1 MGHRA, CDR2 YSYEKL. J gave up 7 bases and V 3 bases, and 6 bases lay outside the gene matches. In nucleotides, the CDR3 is TGCGCCAGCAGCCACCCACTAGCGGGAGGGTATAATGAGCAGTTCTTC. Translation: CASSHPLAGGYNEQFF.

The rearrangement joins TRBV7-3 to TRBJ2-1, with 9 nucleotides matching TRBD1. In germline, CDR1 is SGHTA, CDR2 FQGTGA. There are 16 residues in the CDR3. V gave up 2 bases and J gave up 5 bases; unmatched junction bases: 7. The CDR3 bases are TGTGCCAGCAGCTTATCCCCGGGACAGGGAGACAATGAGCAGTTCTTC. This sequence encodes CASSLSPGQGDNEQFF.

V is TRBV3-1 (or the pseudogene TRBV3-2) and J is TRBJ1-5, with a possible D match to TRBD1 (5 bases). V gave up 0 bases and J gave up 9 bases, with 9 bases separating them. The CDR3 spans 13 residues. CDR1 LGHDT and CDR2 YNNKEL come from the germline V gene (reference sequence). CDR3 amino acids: CASSQDLRGPQHF. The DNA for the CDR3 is TGTGCCAGCAGCCAAGATCTAAGGGGGCCCCAGCATTTT.

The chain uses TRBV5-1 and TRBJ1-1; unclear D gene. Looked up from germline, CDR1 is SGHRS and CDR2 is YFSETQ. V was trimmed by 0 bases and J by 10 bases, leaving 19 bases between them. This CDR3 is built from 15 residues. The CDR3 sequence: CASSLDGGPAFGAFF. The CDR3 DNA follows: TGCGCCAGCAGCTTGGACGGCGGTCCGGCGTTTGGAGCTTTCTTT.

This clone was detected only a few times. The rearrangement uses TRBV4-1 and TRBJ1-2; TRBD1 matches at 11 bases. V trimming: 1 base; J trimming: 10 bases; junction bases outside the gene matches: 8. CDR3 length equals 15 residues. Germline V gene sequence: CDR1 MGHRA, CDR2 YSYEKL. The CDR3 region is CASSQGPLDRGLYTF. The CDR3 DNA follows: TGCGCCAGCAGCCAAGGCCCCCTGGACAGGGGGCTCTACACCTTC.

CDR3 sequence (DNA): TGCACCAGCAGCCAAGAAATCGGGTCTCCCTCTGGAAACACCATATATTTT. Residues: CTSSQEIGSPSGNTIYF. The chain carries TRBV1 and TRBJ1-3. TRBV1 is annotated as a pseudogene. The CDR3 is 17 amino acids.

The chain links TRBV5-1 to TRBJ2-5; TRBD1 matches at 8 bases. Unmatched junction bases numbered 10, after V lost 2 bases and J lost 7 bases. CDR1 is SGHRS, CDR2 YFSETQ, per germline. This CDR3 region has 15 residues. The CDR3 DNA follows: TGCGCCAGCAGCTTAGACGACAGGGGTTATGGGACCCAGTACTTC. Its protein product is CASSLDDRGYGTQYF. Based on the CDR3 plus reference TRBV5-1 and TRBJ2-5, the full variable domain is KAGVTQTPRYLIKTRGQQVTLSCSPISGHRSVSWYQQTPGQGLQFLFEYFSETQRNKGNFPGRFSGRQFSNSRSEMNVSTLELGDSALYLCASSLDDRGYGTQYFGPGTRLLVL.

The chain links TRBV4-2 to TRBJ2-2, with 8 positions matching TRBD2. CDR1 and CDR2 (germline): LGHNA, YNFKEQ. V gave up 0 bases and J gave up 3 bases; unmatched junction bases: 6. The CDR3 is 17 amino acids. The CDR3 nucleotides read TGTGCCAGCAGCCAAGAGGGGCTAGCGGGTGACACCGGGGAGCTGTTTTTT. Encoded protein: CASSQEGLAGDTGELFF.

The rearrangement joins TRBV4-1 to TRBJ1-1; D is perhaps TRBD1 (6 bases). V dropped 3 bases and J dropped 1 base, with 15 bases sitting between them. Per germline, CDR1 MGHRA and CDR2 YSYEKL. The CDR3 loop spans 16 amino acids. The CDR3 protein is CASSQARSRGNTEAFF. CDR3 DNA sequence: TGCGCCAGCAGCCAGGCCCGAAGCAGGGGGAACACTGAAGCTTTCTTT.

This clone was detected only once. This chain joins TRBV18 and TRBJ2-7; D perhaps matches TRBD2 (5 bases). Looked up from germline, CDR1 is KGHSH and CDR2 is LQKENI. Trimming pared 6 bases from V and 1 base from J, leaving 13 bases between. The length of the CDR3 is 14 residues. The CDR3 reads CASSPGSGSYEQYV. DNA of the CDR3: TGTGCCAGCTCCCCGGGATCGGGGTCCTACGAGCAGTACGTC.

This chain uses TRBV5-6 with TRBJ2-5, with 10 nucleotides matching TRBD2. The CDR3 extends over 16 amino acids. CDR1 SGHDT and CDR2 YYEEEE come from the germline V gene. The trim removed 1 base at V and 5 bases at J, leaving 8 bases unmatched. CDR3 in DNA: TGTGCCAGCAGCTTGTTGGATCGAGCGGGAGGGGAGACCCAGTACTTC. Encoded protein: CASSLLDRAGGETQYF.

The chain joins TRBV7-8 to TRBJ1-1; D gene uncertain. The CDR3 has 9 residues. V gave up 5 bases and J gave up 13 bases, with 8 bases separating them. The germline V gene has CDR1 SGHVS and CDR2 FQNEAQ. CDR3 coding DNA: TGTGCCAGCAGCCAGCATGGTTTCTTT. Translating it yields CASSQHGFF.

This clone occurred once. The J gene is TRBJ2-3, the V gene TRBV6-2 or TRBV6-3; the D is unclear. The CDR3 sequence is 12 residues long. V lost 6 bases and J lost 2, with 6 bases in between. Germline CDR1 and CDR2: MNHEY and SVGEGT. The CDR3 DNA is TGTGCCAGCAGCGAGGCCACAGATACGCAGTATTTT. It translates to CASSEATDTQYF.